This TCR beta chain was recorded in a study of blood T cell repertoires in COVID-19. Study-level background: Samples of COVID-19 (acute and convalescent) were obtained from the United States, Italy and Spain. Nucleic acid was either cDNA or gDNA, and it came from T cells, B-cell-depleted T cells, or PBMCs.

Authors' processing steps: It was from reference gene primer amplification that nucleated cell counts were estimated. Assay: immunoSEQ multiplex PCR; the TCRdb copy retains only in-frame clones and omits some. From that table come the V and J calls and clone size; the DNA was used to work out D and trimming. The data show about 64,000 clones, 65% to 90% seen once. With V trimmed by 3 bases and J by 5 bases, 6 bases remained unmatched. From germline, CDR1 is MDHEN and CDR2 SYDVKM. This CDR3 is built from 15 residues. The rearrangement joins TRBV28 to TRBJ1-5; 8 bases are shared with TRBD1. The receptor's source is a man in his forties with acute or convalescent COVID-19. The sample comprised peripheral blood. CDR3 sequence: CASSLSGGYHQPQHF. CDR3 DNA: TGTGCCAGCAGTTTGTCAGGGGGCTACCATCAGCCCCAGCATTTT.